The 11 T cell receptor beta chains reported below all come from one sample, sequenced in a study of graft-versus-host responses after intestinal transplantation. No antigen has been assigned to these receptors. The table came from immunoSEQ multiplex PCR; TCRdb's copy has only in-frame clones and leaves some out. In the table there are some 86,000 clones, 91% of which are singletons. Sequencing was performed on unstimulated CD4+ T cells sorted from spleen or lymph node cells, taken before intestinal transplant. All receptors come from a human donor who received an intestinal transplant.

The rearrangement uses TRBV18 and TRBJ1-2; 9 bases line up with TRBD1. Germline V lookup: CDR1 KGHSH, CDR2 LQKENI. The CDR3 extends over 16 amino acids. After removal of 3 bases from V and 5 bases from J, the junction contained 10 bases not matched to a gene. The CDR3 nucleotides are TGTGCCAGCTCACCCTCCCTAACAGGGGGCGGATATGGCTACACCTTC. It is translated as CASSPSLTGGGYGYTF.

The J gene is TRBJ1-4, the V gene TRBV5-1; no clear D gene. The CDR3 covers 14 residues. The V gene's germline CDR1 is SGHRS and CDR2 YFSETQ. The germline V and J ends were trimmed by 0 bases and 5 bases, with 8 bases remaining between them. DNA for the CDR3: TGCGCCAGCAGCTTGGACAGTAAAAATGAAAAACTGTTTTTT. Its protein is CASSLDSKNEKLFF.

The chain couples TRBV30 to TRBJ1-2, with no clear D. In germline, CDR1 is GTSNPN, CDR2 SVGIG (reference sequence). This CDR3 is built from 11 residues. V dropped 4 bases and J dropped 2 bases, with 5 bases sitting between them. CDR3 in DNA: TGTGCCTGGATGGGCAACTATGGCTACACCTTC. Residues: CAWMGNYGYTF.

The chain links TRBV6-5 to TRBJ1-1; D ambiguous. Trimming removed 2 bases at V and 7 bases at J, with 14 bases between. Germline V gives CDR1 MNHEY, CDR2 SVGAGI. This CDR3 contains 14 residues. CDR3 loop: CASSYAQKRFEAFF. CDR3 DNA sequence: TGTGCCAGCAGTTACGCCCAAAAGCGTTTTGAAGCTTTCTTT.

V is TRBV19 and J is TRBJ1-2, with TRBD1 identical over 7 bases. Germline V gene sequence: CDR1 LNHDA, CDR2 SQIVND (reference sequence). The CDR3 has 14 amino acids. V lost 6 bases and J lost 8; bases outside the gene matches: 12. The CDR3 coding sequence is TGTGCCAGTAGGCCAACCACAGGGGCAGGCGGCTACACCTTC. Translating gives CASRPTTGAGGYTF. Complete variable domain (other parts from reference TRBV19 and TRBJ1-2): DGGITQSPKYLFRKEGQNVTLSCEQNLNHDAMYWYRQDPGQGLRLIYYSQIVNDFQKGDIAEGYSVSREKKESFPLTVTSAQKNPTAFYLCASRPTTGAGGYTFGSGTRLTVV.

This sequence joins TRBV6-5 and TRBJ1-2; D unclear. This CDR3 contains 16 residues. The germline gives CDR1 MNHEY, CDR2 SVGAGI. V dropped 3 bases and J dropped 3 bases, with 17 bases sitting between them. As DNA, the CDR3 is TGTGCCAGCAGTTATTCGAGGGCAGCCATCTACTATGGCTACACCTTC. Its protein product is CASSYSRAAIYYGYTF.

The V and J genes are TRBV19 and TRBJ2-2; TRBD1 matches 9 bases. CDR3 length: 16 residues. Germline values: CDR1 LNHDA, CDR2 SQIVND (reference sequence). CDR3 loop: CASGILTGGGTGELFF. Written as DNA, the CDR3 is TGTGCTAGTGGAATACTGACAGGGGGTGGTACCGGGGAGCTGTTTTTT. The variable domain in full, with the rest retrieved from reference TRBV19 and TRBJ2-2, is DGGITQSPKYLFRKEGQNVTLSCEQNLNHDAMYWYRQDPGQGLRLIYYSQIVNDFQKGDIAEGYSVSREKKESFPLTVTSAQKNPTAFYLCASGILTGGGTGELFFGEGSRLTVL.

The chain is built from TRBV18 and TRBJ2-3, with D tentatively TRBD2 (6 bases). CDR3 length equals 16 residues. Looked up from germline, CDR1 is KGHSH and CDR2 is LQKENI. V was trimmed by 2 bases and J by 0 bases, leaving 12 bases between them. The DNA for the CDR3 is TGTGCCAGCTCACCAAAAACGGGGGTTAGCACAGATACGCAGTATTTT. Translation gives CASSPKTGVSTDTQYF. Supplemented by reference TRBV18 and TRBJ2-3, the full variable domain reads NAGVMQNPRHLVRRRGQEARLRCSPMKGHSHVYWYRQLPEEGLKFMVYLQKENIIDESGMPKERFSAEFPKEGPSILRIQQVVRGDSAAYFCASSPKTGVSTDTQYFGPGTRLTVL.

The chain has TRBV7-9 and TRBJ2-1; 9 nucleotides match TRBD2. V shed 3 bases and J 0 bases; nucleotides not matched to a gene: 12. This CDR3 is built from 19 residues. The germline gives CDR1 SEHNR, CDR2 FQNEAQ (reference sequence). The chain's CDR3 is CASSFFAGGRLSSYNEQFF. The CDR3 bases are TGTGCCAGCAGCTTTTTTGCGGGGGGGCGCCTAAGCTCCTACAATGAGCAGTTCTTC.

This chain joins TRBV29-1 and TRBJ2-3; no clear D gene. The CDR3 runs 13 residues. Germline CDR1 SQVTM, CDR2 ANQGSEA. V dropped 4 bases and J dropped 6 bases, with 14 bases sitting between them. The DNA for the CDR3 is TGCAGCGTTGTCCGGCAGGATGGGGATACGCAGTATTTT. This codes for CSVVRQDGDTQYF.

In its sample, this clone was seen a few times. The genes are TRBV5-4 and TRBJ2-1; 15 nucleotides agree with TRBD2. This CDR3 has 15 residues. With 3 bases clipped from V and 14 bases from J, the junction kept 9 bases outside the gene matches. Germline loops: CDR1 SGHNT, CDR2 YYREEE (reference sequence). CDR3 amino acids: CASSWGTSGGKIEFF. The CDR3 DNA is TGTGCCAGCAGCTGGGGGACTAGCGGGGGGAAGATTGAGTTCTTC.